This is a list of T cell receptor beta chains from one sample in a study of CD8 T cells in Susac syndrome. TCRdb processed the immunoSEQ multiplex PCR reads anew with MiXCR; each CDR3 protein has one entry. The data hold 55,000 to 80,000 distinct CDR3 sequences, with 93% observed a single time. Material: CD4+ T cells from PBMCs. These receptors all come from a human donor with Susac syndrome. The CDR3 runs from the conserved cysteine through the conserved F or W. Fields, in order: D gene, clone size, V gene, J gene, CDR3 protein, CDR3 DNA. D genes are given only for firm matches. Part of the rows lack a size; the others show once, few, many or a class for expanded clones.

-	-	TRBV6-4	TRBJ1-1	CASSREGNTEAFF	TGTGCCAGCAGCAGGGAAGGGAACACTGAAGCTTTCTTT
-	-	TRBV13	TRBJ2-7	CASSLRGSEQYF	TGTGCCAGCAGCTTGCGAGGGTCCGAGCAGTACTTC
-	-	TRBV5-1	TRBJ2-7	CASSLNDAYEQYF	TGCGCCAGCAGCTTGAACGACGCCTACGAGCAGTACTTC
-	few	TRBV3-1	TRBJ1-1	CASSQDPGPTEAFF	TGTGCCAGCAGCCAAGACCCAGGGCCCACTGAAGCTTTCTTT
-	-	TRBV7-9	TRBJ2-7	CASSRSPSSYEQYF	TGTGCCAGCAGCAGGAGTCCTAGCTCCTACGAGCAGTACTTC
TRBD1	few	TRBV18	TRBJ1-1	CASSPDRDSTEAFF	TGTGCCAGCTCACCGGACAGGGATAGCACTGAAGCTTTCTTT
-	-	TRBV28	TRBJ2-1	CASRTQNEQFF	TGTGCCAGCAGGACCCAAAATGAGCAGTTCTTC
-	-	TRBV3-1	TRBJ1-5	CASSQQAWQPQHF	TGTGCCAGCAGCCAACAGGCCTGGCAGCCCCAGCATTTT
-	-	TRBV29-1	TRBJ1-1	CSVELIGGQNTEAFF	TGCAGCGTAGAACTCATCGGGGGACAGAACACTGAAGCTTTCTTT
-	-	TRBV20-1	TRBJ2-2	CSARNGLGTGELFF	TGCAGTGCTAGAAACGGGCTGGGAACCGGGGAGCTTTTTTTT
-	few	TRBV7-9	TRBJ2-7	CASSFGVSEQYF	TGTGCCAGCAGCTTCGGTGTATCCGAGCAGTACTTC
-	-	TRBV20-1	TRBJ2-3	CSAREGSDTQYF	TGCAGTGCTAGAGAAGGTTCAGATACGCAGTATTTT
-	-	TRBV28	TRBJ1-6	CASSPASSSYNSPLHF	TGTGCCAGCAGCCCTGCCTCAAGCTCCTATAATTCACCCCTCCACTTT
-	-	TRBV21-1	TRBJ2-7	CASSKIRRQAYEQYF	TGTGCCAGCAGCAAAATTCGCCGACAGGCCTACGAGCAGTACTTC
-	-	TRBV20-1	TRBJ1-2	CSAQSGGGAGGYGYTF	TGCAGTGCTCAATCCGGCGGAGGCGCCGGTGGCTATGGCTACACCTTC
-	-	TRBV6-5	TRBJ1-2	CASSRGGGYTF	TGTGCCAGCAGCAGGGGTGGGGGCTACACCTTC
-	-	TRBV4-2	TRBJ2-5	CASSQDSWTIKETQYF	TGTGCCAGCAGCCAAGATAGTTGGACTATAAAAGAGACCCAGTACTTC
-	-	TRBV28	TRBJ1-1	CASSFGVPTESFF	TGTGCCAGCAGTTTTGGGGTTCCCACTGAATCTTTCTTT
TRBD1	-	TRBV4-1	TRBJ1-4	CASSQTGTGKLSLFF	TGCGCCAGCAGCCAAACCGGGACAGGTAAACTGAGCCTGTTTTTT
TRBD1	-	TRBV5-1	TRBJ2-7	CASSPDRGLNYEQYF	TGCGCCAGCAGCCCTGACAGGGGGCTCAACTACGAGCAGTACTTC
TRBD1	-	TRBV2	TRBJ2-2	CASHRDRGTGELFF	TGTGCCAGTCACCGGGACAGGGGCACCGGGGAGCTGTTTTTT
TRBD1	-	TRBV20-1	TRBJ2-5	CSARDHRGQGRETQYF	TGCAGTGCTAGAGATCATCGGGGACAGGGGAGGGAGACCCAGTACTTC
-	once	TRBV9	TRBJ2-6	CASSVGAHAGANVLTF	TGTGCCAGCAGCGTAGGGGCCCACGCTGGGGCCAACGTCCTGACTTTC
TRBD2	-	TRBV29-1	TRBJ2-3	CSVKRSGGGAVTDTQYF	TGCAGCGTTAAAAGGTCAGGCGGGGGGGCAGTCACAGATACGCAGTATTTT
-	-	TRBV6-5	TRBJ2-3	CASSYSAGDTQYF	TGTGCCAGCAGTTACTCGGCAGGGGATACGCAGTATTTT
-	-	TRBV14	TRBJ1-2	CASSQGIYYGYTF	TGTGCCAGCAGCCAAGGGATATATTATGGCTACACCTTC